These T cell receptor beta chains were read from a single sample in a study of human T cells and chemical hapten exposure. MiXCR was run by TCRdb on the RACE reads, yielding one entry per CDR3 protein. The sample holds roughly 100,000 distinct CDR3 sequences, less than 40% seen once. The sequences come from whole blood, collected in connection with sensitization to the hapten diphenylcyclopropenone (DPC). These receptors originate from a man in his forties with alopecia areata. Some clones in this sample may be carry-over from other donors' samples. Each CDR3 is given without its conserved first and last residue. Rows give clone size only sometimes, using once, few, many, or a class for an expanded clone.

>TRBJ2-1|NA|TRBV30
AWTRGRGLNEQF
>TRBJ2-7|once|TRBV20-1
SAPIGVLFYEQY
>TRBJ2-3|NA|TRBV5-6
ASRKGQGALKDTQY
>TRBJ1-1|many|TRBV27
ASSLGRNTEAF
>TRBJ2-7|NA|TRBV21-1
ASSSTRAYEQY
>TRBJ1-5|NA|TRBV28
ATYIMGGGQPQH
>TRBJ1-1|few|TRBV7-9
ASKPFSGTGVTEAF
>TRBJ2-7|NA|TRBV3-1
ASSVGTGVGEQY
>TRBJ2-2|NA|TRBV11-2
ASSPQGGFTGELF
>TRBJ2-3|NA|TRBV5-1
ASSPRGDTQY
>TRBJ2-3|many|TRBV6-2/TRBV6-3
ASSYSGDTQY
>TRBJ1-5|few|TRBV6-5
ASSRGSQYSNQPQH
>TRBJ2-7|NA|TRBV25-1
ASKEGTAHSYEQY
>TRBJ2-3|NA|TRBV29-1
SAPLDTQY
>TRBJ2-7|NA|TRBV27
ASSGDRDSSSYEQY
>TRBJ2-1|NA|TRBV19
ASSTGQRLNEQF
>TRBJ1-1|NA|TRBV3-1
ASSQPGQGSTEAF
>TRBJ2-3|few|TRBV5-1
ASSKPGADTQY
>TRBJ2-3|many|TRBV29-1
SVERWGQGGSTQY
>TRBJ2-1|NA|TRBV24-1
ATSESLGLVDEQF
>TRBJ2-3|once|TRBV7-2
ASSLTSQGYDTQY
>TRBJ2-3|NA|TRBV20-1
SAIGRLGDTQY
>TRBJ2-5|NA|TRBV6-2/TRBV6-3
ASTFGETQY
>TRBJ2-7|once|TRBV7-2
ASSFLGEHEQY
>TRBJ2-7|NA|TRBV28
ASSAPTGYYEQY
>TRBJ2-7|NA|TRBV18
ASSLSAAGTT
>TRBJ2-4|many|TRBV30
AWSQGKDIQY
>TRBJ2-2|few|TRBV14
ASSRVSGSNTGELF
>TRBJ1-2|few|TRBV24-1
ATSDPGQGALGYT
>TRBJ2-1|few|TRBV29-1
SVERAAYNEQF
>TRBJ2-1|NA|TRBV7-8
ASSWTRDEQF
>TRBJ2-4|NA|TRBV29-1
SVVSSDLRY
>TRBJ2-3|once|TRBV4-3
ASSQDRVRGLSPDTQY
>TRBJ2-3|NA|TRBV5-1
ASSPSGTGIDTQY
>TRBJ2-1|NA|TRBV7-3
ASSISRADNEQF
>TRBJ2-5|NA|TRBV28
ASSFVSEGETQY
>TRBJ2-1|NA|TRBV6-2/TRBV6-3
ASSGPTVEQF
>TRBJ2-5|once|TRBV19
ASSPMASGSGETQY
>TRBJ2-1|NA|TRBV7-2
ASSPPGLAGNNEQF
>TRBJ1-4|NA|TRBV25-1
ASSESEILSEKLF
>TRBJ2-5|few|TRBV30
AWRPQGREETQY
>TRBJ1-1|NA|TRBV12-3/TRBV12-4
ASSLVENTEAF
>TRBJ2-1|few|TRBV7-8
ASRGGVAAHNEQF
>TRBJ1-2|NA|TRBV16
ASSLAAQGRSGYT
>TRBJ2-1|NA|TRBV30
AWSSGLPAYNEQF
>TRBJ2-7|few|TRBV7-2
ASSSRKGGSYEQY